The T cell receptor (beta chain) under discussion was sequenced for a study of technical replicates of blood from several donors. Generated by immunoSEQ multiplex PCR, the TCRdb table keeps only in-frame clones and is missing some. The sample carries about 66,000 clones, 95% to 98% recorded once. The trim removed 7 bases at V and 6 bases at J, leaving 5 bases unmatched. Per germline, CDR1 ENHRY and CDR2 SYGVKD. The CDR3 loop spans 14 amino acids. This chain links TRBV10-3 with TRBJ2-2; TRBD1 matches 10 bases. The specimen was T cells isolated from PBMCs. The TCR sequence derives from a human donor in good health. The CDR3 DNA reads as TGTGCCATCACCGGGACAGGGGACGCCGGGGAGCTGTTTTTT. Translated: CAITGTGDAGELFF.